The following is a TCR beta chain sequence with its context. MiXCR, applied by TCRdb to the 5' RACE reads, yields one record per CDR3 protein. The profile shows roughly 400,000 distinct CDR3 sequences, 15% to 20% of them singletons. This sample is part of a study of T-cell memory formation after mild COVID-19. Losses at the gene ends were 8 bases for V and 5 bases for J; bases not matched to a gene: 5. The CDR3 sequence is 14 residues long. The sequenced sample consisted of PBMCs or a T cell subset sorted from them (not recorded which). The TCR comes from a man between 18 and 29 years old who had mild COVID-19 (a few samples of this study predate the infection). Cell type and time point are not known. This chain links TRBV23-1 with TRBJ2-2; 10 nucleotides align to TRBD1. TRBV23-1 is filed as an ORF, its function uncertain. In DNA form, the CDR3 reads TGCGCCAGCGCCGGGACAGGGGTAACCGGGGAGCTGTTTTTT. As protein: CASAGTGVTGELFF.